This T cell receptor (beta chain) came from a study of blood T cell repertoires in COVID-19. Across the whole study: COVID-19 samples collected from the United States, Italy and Spain covered acute and convalescent phases. The analysed material was cDNA or gDNA that came from T cells, B-cell-depleted T cells, or PBMCs.

V shed 4 bases, J shed 7 bases, and the junction held 10 bases outside the gene matches. The CDR3 has 16 amino acids. Germline V CDR1 and CDR2: SGHRS, YFSETQ. As handled by the study authors: Amplification from reference gene primers served as the basis for estimated nucleated cell counts. Here immunoSEQ multiplex PCR was the method, and the copy in TCRdb shows in-frame clones only, minus some. Clonal size and the V and J genes are those of that table, whereas D and trimming came from the DNA. Here the sample spans fewer than 250,000 clones, more than 75% being singletons. The source of this sequence is a man aged 35-49 years with acute or convalescent COVID-19. Source material: peripheral blood. The chain uses TRBV5-1 and TRBJ1-5, with 11 bases aligning to TRBD1. CDR3 protein: CASSEGTGGDEQPQHF. Written as DNA, the CDR3 is TGCGCCAGCAGCGAGGGGACAGGGGGTGACGAACAGCCCCAGCATTTT.